The rows below give T cell receptor beta chains drawn from one sample of a study of blood T cells in healthy people across ages. TCRdb called the 5' RACE reads again in MiXCR, with one record for every CDR3 protein. Of about 1.7 million distinct CDR3 sequences in the sample, about 30% were seen once. Material: blood. Receptors were obtained from a woman in her twenties or thirties in good health. CDR3s include the opening cysteine and the closing phenylalanine or tryptophan.

V,J,CDR3
TRBV29-1,TRBJ1-1,CSLNSRGRTEAFF
TRBV6-1,TRBJ1-1,CASSGNGGLNTEAFF
TRBV5-1,TRBJ2-6,CASSLALAGTGANVLTF
TRBV15,TRBJ1-5,CATSKGAGRNQPQHF
TRBV9,TRBJ2-2,CASSAGQGTGELFF
TRBV2,TRBJ2-4,CACSVTDSPKVQYF
TRBV2,TRBJ2-1,CASSERAFDEQFF
TRBV12-3/TRBV12-4,TRBJ1-5,CASSLQENGPQHF
TRBV28,TRBJ2-7,CASSLAARGFYEQYF
TRBV6-6,TRBJ2-7,CASSSTANEQYF
TRBV20-1,TRBJ2-3,CSATLRDLTSGDTQYF
TRBV5-1,TRBJ2-5,CASNQEETQYF
TRBV20-1,TRBJ2-3,CSVLAGDTQYF
TRBV29-1,TRBJ2-1,CSVEPSRGGGASEQFF
TRBV18,TRBJ2-1,CASSPGTHRPDEQFF
TRBV29-1,TRBJ2-1,CSVEGDNNEQFF
TRBV14,TRBJ1-1,CASSQVGALAFF
TRBV7-9,TRBJ2-2,CASSLPSGEKGGELFF
TRBV6-5,TRBJ1-1,CASSYATGNTEAFF
TRBV29-1,TRBJ2-7,CSVAAGQGYEQYF
TRBV5-1,TRBJ2-1,CASSSGPTYNEQFF
TRBV2,TRBJ2-3,CASSEAGDRSTDTQYF
TRBV7-2,TRBJ2-1,CASSLRWGRYNEQFF
TRBV6-1,TRBJ1-1,CATYPPRGWRNTEAFF
TRBV9,TRBJ2-7,CASSVEAGTGLHEQYF
TRBV6-6,TRBJ1-1,CASSENRATAFF
TRBV5-1,TRBJ1-4,CASSLNLEEKLFF
TRBV28,TRBJ2-5,CASSQVDGRGGETQYF
TRBV10-3,TRBJ2-1,CAIKGRSEHEQFF
TRBV29-1,TRBJ2-1,CSAGHLIEEQFF
TRBV29-1,TRBJ1-5,CSVGGDFNQPQHF
TRBV28,TRBJ1-2,CASSLGGGVMYGYTF
TRBV3-1,TRBJ1-2,CASSQEEGRGRDGYTF
TRBV3-1,TRBJ2-5,CASSQSGSETQYF
TRBV28,TRBJ2-7,CASSSPGAAYEQYF
TRBV21-1,.,CASPSGTGQGEQYF
TRBV14,TRBJ1-1,CASSQFMNTEAFF
TRBV28,TRBJ2-5,CASSLLSQTQETQYF
TRBV14,TRBJ2-6,CASSQDLGTGGSGANVLTF
TRBV7-2,TRBJ1-6,CASSIRDRDSPLHF
TRBV7-3,TRBJ2-3,CASSPLNVADTQYF
TRBV20-1,TRBJ1-2,CSASTGPDGGYGYTF
TRBV20-1,TRBJ2-7,CSARDPSGSLNEQYF
TRBV11-2,TRBJ1-1,CASSLAWQANTEAFF
TRBV20-1,TRBJ2-3,CSASQRSTSTDTQYF
TRBV24-1,TRBJ1-2,CATSAGAERNYGYTF
TRBV29-1,TRBJ2-7,CSVEVEGGEQYF
TRBV7-9,TRBJ1-5,CASSLDQFSNQPQHF
TRBV5-1,TRBJ2-1,CASSLDYSSVNEQFF
TRBV12-3/TRBV12-4,TRBJ1-2,CASRAGHINYGYTF